These T cell receptor beta chains were read from a single sample in a study of response to subunit inactivated influenza vaccine. TCRdb analysed the RT-PCR reads with MiXCR anew, one entry per CDR3 protein. Here the sample spans roughly 700,000 distinct CDR3 sequences, around 13% being singletons. The specimen comprised PBMCs from blood, sampled 14 to 15 days before vaccination. The receptors here all came from a man between 50 and 59 years old who received an inactivated influenza vaccine. CDR3s include the opening cysteine and the closing phenylalanine or tryptophan. The D gene is left open where the match is weak. Clone size is not always given. Where it is, it says once, few, many or a class for expanded clones.

j_gene: TRBJ2-3; v_gene: TRBV10-3; d_gene: .; len: 14; abundance: few; CDR3aa: CAISDSGSGTTQYF; CDR3nt: TGTGCCATCAGTGACTCCGGATCGGGGACGACGCAGTATTTT
j_gene: TRBJ2-3; v_gene: TRBV11-3; d_gene: .; len: 14; abundance: .; CDR3aa: CASSSGRGGDTQYF; CDR3nt: TGTGCCAGCAGCTCCGGCCGGGGCGGGGATACGCAGTATTTT
j_gene: TRBJ1-1; v_gene: TRBV3-1; d_gene: .; len: 14; abundance: few; CDR3aa: CASSQAQMNTEAFF; CDR3nt: TGTGCCAGCAGCCAAGCTCAAATGAACACTGAAGCTTTCTTT
j_gene: TRBJ2-7; v_gene: TRBV10-3; d_gene: TRBD1; len: 16; abundance: .; CDR3aa: CAISEPSRQGSYEQYF; CDR3nt: TGTGCCATCAGTGAGCCCTCTCGACAGGGCTCCTACGAGCAGTACTTC
j_gene: TRBJ2-3; v_gene: TRBV29-1; d_gene: .; len: 13; abundance: .; CDR3aa: CSVEGYITDTQYF; CDR3nt: TGCAGCGTTGAAGGGTACATCACAGATACGCAGTATTTT
j_gene: TRBJ2-3; v_gene: TRBV7-9; d_gene: .; len: 15; abundance: many; CDR3aa: CASSLGRGYTDTQYF; CDR3nt: TGTGCCAGCAGCTTAGGAAGGGGCTACACAGATACGCAGTATTTT
j_gene: TRBJ2-2; v_gene: TRBV9; d_gene: TRBD2; len: 15; abundance: .; CDR3aa: CASSVVSGAAGELFF; CDR3nt: TGTGCCAGCAGCGTAGTTAGCGGGGCAGCCGGGGAGCTGTTTTTT
j_gene: TRBJ2-7; v_gene: TRBV6-1; d_gene: TRBD1; len: 16; abundance: .; CDR3aa: CASTAPRGLGSYEQYF; CDR3nt: TGTGCCAGCACTGCGCCCAGGGGGCTAGGTTCCTACGAGCAGTACTTC
j_gene: TRBJ2-1; v_gene: TRBV7-8; d_gene: TRBD1; len: 15; abundance: few; CDR3aa: CASSLGTGGLNEQFF; CDR3nt: TGTGCCAGCAGCTTAGGGACAGGGGGCTTGAATGAGCAGTTCTTC
j_gene: TRBJ2-1; v_gene: TRBV12-3/TRBV12-4; d_gene: .; len: 15; abundance: .; CDR3aa: CASTSEGGYSNEQFF; CDR3nt: TGTGCCAGCACCTCCGAGGGGGGCTATTCGAATGAGCAGTTCTTC